A selection of T cell receptor beta chains follows, all from one sample in a study of T cell changes during pregnancy in multiple sclerosis. Here immunoSEQ multiplex PCR was the method, and the copy in TCRdb shows in-frame clones only, minus some. The profile shows around 110,000 clones, 92% of them singletons. Specimen: peripheral blood, collected after pregnancy. The receptors stem from a female donor with multiple sclerosis, enrolled in a pregnancy study. Each CDR3 is given with its conserved first and last residue. The D gene is left open where the match is weak. The size field is filled for only some rows; it gives once, few, many or a size class.

j_call	d_call	clone_size	v_call	cdr3_aa	cdr3_nt
TRBJ1-1	-	-	TRBV5-1	CASSSGAGGTEAFF	TGCGCCAGCAGCTCAGGGGCCGGCGGCACTGAAGCTTTCTTT
TRBJ1-5	-	-	TRBV30	CAWSVYGRSQHF	TGTGCCTGGAGTGTATATGGCAGATCTCAGCATTTT
TRBJ1-5	TRBD1	-	TRBV19	CAPWGQGVNQPQHF	TGTGCCCCATGGGGACAGGGGGTAAATCAGCCCCAGCATTTT
TRBJ1-4	-	-	TRBV19	CASRKSRNNEKLFF	TGTGCCAGTAGAAAGTCCAGGAATAATGAAAAACTGTTTTTT
TRBJ1-5	-	once	TRBV15	CATSAGGGADQPQHF	TGTGCCACCAGCGCCGGGGGAGGGGCTGATCAGCCCCAGCATTTT
TRBJ1-2	-	-	TRBV21-1	CASANQGTGYTF	TGTGCCAGCGCGAATCAGGGGACTGGCTACACCTTC
TRBJ1-5	TRBD1	-	TRBV28	CASSLYVGQLPGSNQPQHF	TGTGCCAGCAGTTTATATGTGGGACAGCTCCCGGGAAGCAATCAGCCCCAGCATTTT
TRBJ2-2	TRBD2	once	TRBV19	CATGTRSTGELFF	TGTGCCACCGGGACTAGGTCGACCGGGGAGCTGTTTTTT
TRBJ2-1	TRBD2	-	TRBV10-3	CAIRGREGSEQFF	TGTGCCATCAGGGGGCGGGAGGGCAGTGAGCAGTTCTTC
TRBJ1-2	TRBD1	-	TRBV6-5	CASRPGQARGYTF	TGTGCCAGCAGGCCGGGACAGGCGAGGGGCTACACCTTC
TRBJ2-6	-	-	TRBV7-9	CASSLGAGLSSGANVLTF	TGTGCCAGCAGCTTAGGAGCGGGCCTTAGCTCTGGGGCCAACGTCCTGACTTTC
TRBJ2-2	TRBD2	-	TRBV4-1	CASRGSGTGELFF	TGCGCCAGCAGGGGTAGCGGGACCGGGGAGCTGTTTTTT
TRBJ2-3	-	once	TRBV18	CASSPPIGGTQYF	TGTGCCAGCTCACCACCGATAGGAGGTACGCAGTATTTT
TRBJ2-7	-	-	TRBV9	CASSVGVQGLSYEQYF	TGTGCCAGCAGCGTAGGGGTACAGGGTCTCTCCTACGAGCAGTACTTC
TRBJ2-1	-	-	TRBV2	CASRSESYNEQFF	TGTGCCAGCAGGAGCGAATCCTACAATGAGCAGTTCTTC
TRBJ1-5	-	-	TRBV7-2	CASSLAGGIQGQPQHF	TGTGCCAGCAGCTTAGCAGGGGGAATACAAGGACAGCCCCAGCATTTT
TRBJ2-3	TRBD2	-	TRBV5-1	CASSHVAGVKDTQYF	TGCGCCAGCAGTCATGTAGCGGGAGTGAAAGATACGCAGTATTTT
TRBJ1-2	-	-	TRBV2	CASSENSGSNYGYTF	TGTGCCAGCAGTGAAAACTCGGGATCTAACTATGGCTACACCTTC
TRBJ2-7	TRBD2	-	TRBV7-2	CASSLGGGRAYEQYF	TGTGCCAGCAGCTTAGGGGGCGGGAGGGCCTACGAGCAGTACTTC
TRBJ1-6	TRBD1	-	TRBV27	CASSVSGTGPNSPLHF	TGTGCCAGCAGTGTCTCCGGGACAGGGCCAAATTCACCCCTCCACTTT
TRBJ2-1	TRBD2	-	TRBV6-6	CASSYSAGGAYNEQFF	TGTGCCAGCAGTTACTCTGCGGGGGGCGCCTACAATGAGCAGTTCTTC
TRBJ1-5	-	-	TRBV5-5	CASILSSGVRGYSNQPQHF	TGTGCCAGCATCCTGTCATCTGGGGTGAGGGGGTATAGCAATCAGCCCCAGCATTTT
TRBJ1-6	TRBD1	-	TRBV5-4	CASSLGTAYNSPLHF	TGTGCCAGCAGCCTGGGGACAGCCTATAATTCACCCCTCCACTTT
TRBJ2-4	-	-	TRBV14	CASSLTGIPQNIQYF	TGTGCCAGCAGCCTAACAGGGATCCCCCAAAACATTCAGTACTTC
TRBJ1-5	-	few	TRBV2	CASSEGGPQHF	TGTGCCAGCAGTGAAGGTGGCCCCCAGCATTTT